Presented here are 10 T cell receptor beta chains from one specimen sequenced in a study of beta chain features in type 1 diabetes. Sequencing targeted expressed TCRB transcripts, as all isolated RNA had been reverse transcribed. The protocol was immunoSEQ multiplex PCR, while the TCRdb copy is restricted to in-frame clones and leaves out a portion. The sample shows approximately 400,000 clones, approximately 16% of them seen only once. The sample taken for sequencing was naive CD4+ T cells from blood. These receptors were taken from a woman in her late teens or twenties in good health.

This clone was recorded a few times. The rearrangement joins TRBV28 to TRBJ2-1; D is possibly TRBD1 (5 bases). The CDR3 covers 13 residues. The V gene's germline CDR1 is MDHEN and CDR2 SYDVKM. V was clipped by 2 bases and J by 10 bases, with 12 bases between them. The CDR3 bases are TGTGCCAGCAGTTTACCAGGGCTGGGGGAGCAGTTCTTC. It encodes CASSLPGLGEQFF.

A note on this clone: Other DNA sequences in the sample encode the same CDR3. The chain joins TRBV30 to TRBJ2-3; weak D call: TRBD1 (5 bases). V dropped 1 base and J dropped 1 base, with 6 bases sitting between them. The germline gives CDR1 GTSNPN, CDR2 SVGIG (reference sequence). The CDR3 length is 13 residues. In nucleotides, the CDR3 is TGTGCCTGGAGTGGGGGCGGCACAGATACGCAGTATTTT. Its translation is CAWSGGGTDTQYF.

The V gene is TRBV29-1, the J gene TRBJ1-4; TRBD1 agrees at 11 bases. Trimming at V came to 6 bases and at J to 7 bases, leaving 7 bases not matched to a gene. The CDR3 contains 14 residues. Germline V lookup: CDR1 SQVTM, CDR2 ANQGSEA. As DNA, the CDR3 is TGCAGCGTGTCCCGGGACAGGGGGGCTGAAAAACTGTTTTTT. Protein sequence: CSVSRDRGAEKLFF.

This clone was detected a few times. The CDR3 spells CAWSPYLWGQLNTEAFF. CDR3 in DNA: TGTGCCTGGAGTCCTTACCTATGGGGACAGCTGAACACTGAAGCTTTCTTT. V gene TRBV30 combines with J gene TRBJ1-1; 7 bases are a match to TRBD1. The J segment lost 0 bases and the V segment lost 2 bases, leaving 12 bases of the junction unmatched. This CDR3 contains 17 residues. Germline V CDR1 and CDR2: GTSNPN, SVGIG (reference sequence). The variable domain in full, with the rest retrieved from reference TRBV30 and TRBJ1-1, is SQTIHQWPATLVQPVGSPLSLECTVEGTSNPNLYWYRQAAGRGLQLLFYSVGIGQISSEVPQNLSASRPQDRQFILSSKKLLLSDSGFYLCAWSPYLWGQLNTEAFFGQGTRLTVV.

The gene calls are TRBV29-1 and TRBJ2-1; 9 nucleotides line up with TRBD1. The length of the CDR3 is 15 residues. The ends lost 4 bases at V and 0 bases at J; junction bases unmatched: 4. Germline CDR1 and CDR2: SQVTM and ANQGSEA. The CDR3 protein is CSVGTGESSYNEQFF. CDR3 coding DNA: TGCAGCGTTGGGACAGGGGAGAGCTCCTACAATGAGCAGTTCTTC.

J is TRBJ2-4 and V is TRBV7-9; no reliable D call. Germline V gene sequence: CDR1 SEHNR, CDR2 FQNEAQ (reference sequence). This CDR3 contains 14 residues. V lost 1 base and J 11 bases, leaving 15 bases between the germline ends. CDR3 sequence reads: CASSLGETLSFQYF. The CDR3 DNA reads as TGTGCCAGCAGCTTAGGCGAAACCCTAAGTTTTCAGTACTTC.

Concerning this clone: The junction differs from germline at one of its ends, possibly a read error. The CDR3 coding sequence is TGTGCCAGCAGCCAAGCCGGGACAGCCGCAACGACTCCCTTC. Translating it yields CASSQAGTAATTPF. This chain links TRBV4-2 with TRBJ1-2, with 7 positions matching TRBD1. This CDR3 spans 14 amino acids. Germline lookup yields CDR1 LGHNA and CDR2 YNFKEQ.

CDR3 region: CSAGKGIAGGPGQFF. As DNA, the CDR3 is TGCAGCGCCGGAAAAGGTATAGCGGGAGGCCCGGGGCAGTTCTTC. The V and J genes are TRBV29-1 and TRBJ2-1, with 10 bases aligning to TRBD2. V was pared by 7 bases and J by 12 bases, with 18 bases of the junction left unmatched. Germline lookup yields CDR1 SQVTM and CDR2 ANQGSEA. CDR3 size: 15 residues.

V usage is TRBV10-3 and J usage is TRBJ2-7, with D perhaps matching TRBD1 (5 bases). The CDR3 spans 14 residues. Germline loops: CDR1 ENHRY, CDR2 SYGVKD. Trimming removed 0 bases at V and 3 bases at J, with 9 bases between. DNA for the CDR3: TGTGCCATCAGTGAGTCATGGGGCGACTACGAGCAGTACTTC. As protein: CAISESWGDYEQYF.

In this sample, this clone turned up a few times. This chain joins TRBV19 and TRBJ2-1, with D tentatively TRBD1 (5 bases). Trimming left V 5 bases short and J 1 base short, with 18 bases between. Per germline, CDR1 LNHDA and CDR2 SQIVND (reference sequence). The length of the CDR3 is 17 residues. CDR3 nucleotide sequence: TGTGCCAGTAGTGGGGCTGGTGCAGCGCGATCCTACAATGAGCAGTTCTTC. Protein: CASSGAGAARSYNEQFF.